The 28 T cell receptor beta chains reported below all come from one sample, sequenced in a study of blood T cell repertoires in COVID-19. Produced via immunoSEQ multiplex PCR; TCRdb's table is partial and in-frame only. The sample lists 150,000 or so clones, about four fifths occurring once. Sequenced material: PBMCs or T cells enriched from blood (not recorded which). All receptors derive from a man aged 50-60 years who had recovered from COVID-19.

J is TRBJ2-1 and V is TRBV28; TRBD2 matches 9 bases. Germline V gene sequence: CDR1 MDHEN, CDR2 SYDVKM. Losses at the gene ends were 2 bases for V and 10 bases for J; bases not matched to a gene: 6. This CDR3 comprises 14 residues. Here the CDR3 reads CASSLRPSGTEQFF. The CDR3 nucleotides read TGTGCCAGCAGTTTACGACCTAGCGGGACAGAGCAGTTCTTC.

CDR3 coding DNA: TGTGCCAGCAGCGTAGGATCCTCCAGGGATAGCACAGATACGCAGTATTTT. Translation gives CASSVGSSRDSTDTQYF. The chain uses TRBV9 and TRBJ2-3; possible D gene TRBD1, 5 bases. CDR3 size: 17 residues. Per germline, CDR1 SGDLS and CDR2 YYNGEE. Trimming took 0 bases from V and 0 from J, leaving 14 bases between them. The full variable domain, completed using reference TRBV9 and TRBJ2-3, is DSGVTQTPKHLITATGQRVTLRCSPRSGDLSVYWYQQSLDQGLQFLIQYYNGEERAKGNILERFSAQQFPDLHSELNLSSLELGDSALYFCASSVGSSRDSTDTQYFGPGTRLTVL.

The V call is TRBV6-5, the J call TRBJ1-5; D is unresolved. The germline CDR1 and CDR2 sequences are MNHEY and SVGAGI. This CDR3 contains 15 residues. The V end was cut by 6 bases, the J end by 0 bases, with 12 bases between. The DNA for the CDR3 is TGTGCCAGCAGAAAACAACGTTATAGCAATCAGCCCCAGCATTTT. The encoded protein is CASRKQRYSNQPQHF.

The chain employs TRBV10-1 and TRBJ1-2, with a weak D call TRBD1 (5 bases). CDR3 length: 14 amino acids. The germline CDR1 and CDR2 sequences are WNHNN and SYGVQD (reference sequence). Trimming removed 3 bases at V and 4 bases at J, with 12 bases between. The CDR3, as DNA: TGCGCCAGCAGTGAAGGGGCAAGGCCCTATGGCTACACCTTC. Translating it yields CASSEGARPYGYTF.

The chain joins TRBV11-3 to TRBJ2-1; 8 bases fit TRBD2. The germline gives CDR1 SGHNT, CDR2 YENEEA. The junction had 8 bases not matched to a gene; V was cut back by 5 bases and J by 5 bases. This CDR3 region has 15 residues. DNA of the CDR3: TGTGCCAGCAGCACCGGGGGGGCCGGGGACAATGAGCAGTTCTTC. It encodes CASSTGGAGDNEQFF.

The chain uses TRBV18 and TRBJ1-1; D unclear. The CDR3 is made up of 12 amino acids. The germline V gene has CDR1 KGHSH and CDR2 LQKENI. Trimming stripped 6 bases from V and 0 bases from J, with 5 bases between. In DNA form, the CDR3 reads TGTGCCAGCTCCAGAATGAACACTGAAGCTTTCTTT. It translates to CASSRMNTEAFF.

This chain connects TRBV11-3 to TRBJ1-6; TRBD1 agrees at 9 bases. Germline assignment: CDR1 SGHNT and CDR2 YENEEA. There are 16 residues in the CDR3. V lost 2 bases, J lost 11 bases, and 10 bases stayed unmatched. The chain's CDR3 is CASSLRDRDAFTPLHF. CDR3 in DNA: TGTGCCAGCAGCTTACGGGACAGGGACGCCTTCACACCCCTCCACTTT.

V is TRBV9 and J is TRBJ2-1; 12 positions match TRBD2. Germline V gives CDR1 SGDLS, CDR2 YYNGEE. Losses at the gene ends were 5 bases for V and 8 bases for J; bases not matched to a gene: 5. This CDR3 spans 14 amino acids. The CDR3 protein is CASSLAGGPDEQFF. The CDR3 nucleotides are TGTGCCAGCAGTCTAGCGGGGGGGCCGGATGAGCAGTTCTTC. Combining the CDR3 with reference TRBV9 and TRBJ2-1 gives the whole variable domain DSGVTQTPKHLITATGQRVTLRCSPRSGDLSVYWYQQSLDQGLQFLIQYYNGEERAKGNILERFSAQQFPDLHSELNLSSLELGDSALYFCASSLAGGPDEQFFGPGTRLTVL.

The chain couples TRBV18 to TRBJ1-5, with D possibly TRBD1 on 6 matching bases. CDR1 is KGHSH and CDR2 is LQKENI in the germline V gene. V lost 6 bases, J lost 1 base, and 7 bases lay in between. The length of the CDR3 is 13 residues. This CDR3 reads CASSQGSNQPQHF. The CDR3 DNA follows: TGTGCCAGCTCCCAGGGGAGCAATCAGCCCCAGCATTTT.

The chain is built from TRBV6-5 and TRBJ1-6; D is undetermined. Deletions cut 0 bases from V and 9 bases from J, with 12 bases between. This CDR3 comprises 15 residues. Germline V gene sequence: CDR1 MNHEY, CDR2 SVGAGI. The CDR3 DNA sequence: TGTGCCAGCAGTTACTCAGAGGCGGTGAGTTCACCCCTCCACTTT. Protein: CASSYSEAVSSPLHF.

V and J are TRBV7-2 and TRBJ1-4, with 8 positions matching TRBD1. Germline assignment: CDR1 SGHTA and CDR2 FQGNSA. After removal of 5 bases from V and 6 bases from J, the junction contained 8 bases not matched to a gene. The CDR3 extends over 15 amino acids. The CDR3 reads CASSLGQGGHEKLFF. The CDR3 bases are TGTGCCAGCAGCCTTGGACAGGGTGGCCATGAAAAACTGTTTTTT.

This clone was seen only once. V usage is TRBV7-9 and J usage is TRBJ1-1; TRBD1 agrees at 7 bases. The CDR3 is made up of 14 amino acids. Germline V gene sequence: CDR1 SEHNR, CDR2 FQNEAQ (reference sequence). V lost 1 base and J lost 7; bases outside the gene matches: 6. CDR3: CASSLGGGWDEAFF. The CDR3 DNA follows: TGTGCCAGCAGCTTAGGAGGGGGCTGGGATGAAGCTTTCTTT.

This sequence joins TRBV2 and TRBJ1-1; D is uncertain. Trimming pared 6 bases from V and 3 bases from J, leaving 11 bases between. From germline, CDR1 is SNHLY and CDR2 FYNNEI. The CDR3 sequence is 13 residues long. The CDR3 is CASRRARDTEAFF. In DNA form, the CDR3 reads TGTGCCAGCAGGAGGGCGAGGGACACTGAAGCTTTCTTT.

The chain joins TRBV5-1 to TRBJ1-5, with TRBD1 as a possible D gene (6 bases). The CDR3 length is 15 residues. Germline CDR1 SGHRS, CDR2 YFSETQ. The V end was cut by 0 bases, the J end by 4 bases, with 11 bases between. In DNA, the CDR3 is TGCGCCAGCAGCTTGGACGGGACACCGAATCAGCCCCAGCATTTT. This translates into CASSLDGTPNQPQHF.

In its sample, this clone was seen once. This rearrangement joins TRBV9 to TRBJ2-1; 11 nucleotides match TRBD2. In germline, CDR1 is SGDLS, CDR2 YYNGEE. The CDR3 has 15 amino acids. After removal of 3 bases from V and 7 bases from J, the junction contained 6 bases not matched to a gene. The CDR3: CASSARTSGWNEQFF. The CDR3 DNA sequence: TGTGCCAGCAGCGCCCGGACTAGCGGGTGGAATGAGCAGTTCTTC. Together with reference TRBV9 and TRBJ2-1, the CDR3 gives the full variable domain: DSGVTQTPKHLITATGQRVTLRCSPRSGDLSVYWYQQSLDQGLQFLIQYYNGEERAKGNILERFSAQQFPDLHSELNLSSLELGDSALYFCASSARTSGWNEQFFGPGTRLTVL.

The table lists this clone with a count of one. CDR3 DNA: TGTGCCAGCAGTTACTCGGTGGCAGGGGGCGGGGAGCAGTACTTC. Translating it yields CASSYSVAGGGEQYF. The chain has TRBV6-2 or TRBV6-3 and TRBJ2-7; the match to TRBD1 covers 8 bases. V dropped 0 bases and J dropped 7; count of bases not matched to a gene: 8. The CDR3 covers 15 residues. Germline V gene lookup returns CDR1 MNHEY and CDR2 SVGEGT.

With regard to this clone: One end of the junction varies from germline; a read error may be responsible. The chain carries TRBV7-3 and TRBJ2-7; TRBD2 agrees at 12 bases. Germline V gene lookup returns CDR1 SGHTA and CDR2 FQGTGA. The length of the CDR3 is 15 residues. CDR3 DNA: TGTGCCAGCAGCCTAACTGGGACTAGCGGGTACGAGCAGTACTTC. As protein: CASSLTGTSGYEQYF.

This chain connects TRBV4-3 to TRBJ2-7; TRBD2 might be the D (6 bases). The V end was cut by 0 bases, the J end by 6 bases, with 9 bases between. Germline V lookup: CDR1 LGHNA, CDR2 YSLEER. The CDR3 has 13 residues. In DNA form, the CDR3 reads TGCGCCAGCAGCCAAGAATACGGGGGCGAGCAGTACTTC. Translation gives CASSQEYGGEQYF.

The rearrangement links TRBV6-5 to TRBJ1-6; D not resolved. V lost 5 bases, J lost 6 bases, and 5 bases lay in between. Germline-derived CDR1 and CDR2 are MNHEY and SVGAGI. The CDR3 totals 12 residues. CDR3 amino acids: CASSRVNSPLHF. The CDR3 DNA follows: TGTGCCAGCAGTCGGGTTAATTCACCCCTCCACTTT.

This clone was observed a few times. CDR3 in DNA: TGCGCCAGCAGCTCCAGGGGGCAGTTAGAGGAAAAACTGTTTTTT. Amino acids: CASSSRGQLEEKLFF. The chain couples TRBV5-1 to TRBJ1-4, with TRBD1 identical over 8 bases. The germline gives CDR1 SGHRS, CDR2 YFSETQ. The CDR3 covers 15 residues. The trim removed 3 bases at V and 8 bases at J, leaving 9 bases unmatched.

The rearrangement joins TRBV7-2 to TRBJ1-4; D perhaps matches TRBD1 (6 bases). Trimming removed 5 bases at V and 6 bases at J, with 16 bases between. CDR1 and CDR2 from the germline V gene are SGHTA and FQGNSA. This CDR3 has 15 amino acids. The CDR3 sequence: CASSLSGTLDEKLFF. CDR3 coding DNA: TGTGCCAGCAGCCTATCCGGGACACTGGATGAAAAACTGTTTTTT. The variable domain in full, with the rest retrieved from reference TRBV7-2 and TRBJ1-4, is GAGVSQSPSNKVTEKGKDVELRCDPISGHTALYWYRQSLGQGLEFLIYFQGNSAPDKSGLPSDRFSAERTGGSVSTLTIQRTQQEDSAVYLCASSLSGTLDEKLFFGSGTQLSVL.

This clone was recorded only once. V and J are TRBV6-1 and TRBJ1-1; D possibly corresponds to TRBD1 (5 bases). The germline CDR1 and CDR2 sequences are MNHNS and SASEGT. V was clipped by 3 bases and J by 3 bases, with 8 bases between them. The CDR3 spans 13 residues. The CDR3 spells CASSESGYTEAFF. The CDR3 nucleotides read TGTGCCAGCAGTGAGTCAGGGTACACTGAAGCTTTCTTT.

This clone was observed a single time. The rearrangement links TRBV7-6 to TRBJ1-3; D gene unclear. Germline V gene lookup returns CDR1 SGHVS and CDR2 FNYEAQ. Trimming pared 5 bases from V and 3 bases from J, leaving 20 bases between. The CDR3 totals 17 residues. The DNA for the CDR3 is TGTGCCAGCAGCATCCTACCAGCCTCCCGGGGTGGAAACACCATATATTTT. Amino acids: CASSILPASRGGNTIYF.

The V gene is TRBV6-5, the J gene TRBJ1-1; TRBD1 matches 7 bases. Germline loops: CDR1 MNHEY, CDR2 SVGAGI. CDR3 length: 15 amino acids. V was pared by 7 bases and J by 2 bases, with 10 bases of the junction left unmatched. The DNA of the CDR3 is TGTGCCAGCAATCGACCCGGGACAGTAAACACTGAAGCTTTCTTT. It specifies CASNRPGTVNTEAFF.

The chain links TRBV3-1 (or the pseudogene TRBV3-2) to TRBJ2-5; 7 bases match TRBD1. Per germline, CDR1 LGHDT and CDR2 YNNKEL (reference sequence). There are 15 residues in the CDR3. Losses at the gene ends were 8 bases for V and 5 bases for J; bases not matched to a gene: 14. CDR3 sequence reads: CASHKRGPKGETQYF. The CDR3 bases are TGTGCCAGCCACAAGAGGGGGCCAAAGGGGGAGACCCAGTACTTC.

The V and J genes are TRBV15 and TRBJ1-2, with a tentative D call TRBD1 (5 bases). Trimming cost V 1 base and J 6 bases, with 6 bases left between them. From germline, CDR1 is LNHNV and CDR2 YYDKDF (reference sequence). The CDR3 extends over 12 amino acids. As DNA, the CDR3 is TGTGCCACCAGCAGAGCACAGGATGGCTACACCTTC. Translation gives CATSRAQDGYTF.

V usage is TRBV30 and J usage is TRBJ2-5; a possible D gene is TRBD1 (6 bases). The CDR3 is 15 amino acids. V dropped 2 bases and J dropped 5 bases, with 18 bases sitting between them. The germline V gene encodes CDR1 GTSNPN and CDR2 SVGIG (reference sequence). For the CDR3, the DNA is TGTGCCTGGAGTATTTCGGCAGGGGCAACCGAGACCCAGTACTTC. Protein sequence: CAWSISAGATETQYF. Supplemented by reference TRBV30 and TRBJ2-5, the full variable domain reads SQTIHQWPATLVQPVGSPLSLECTVEGTSNPNLYWYRQAAGRGLQLLFYSVGIGQISSEVPQNLSASRPQDRQFILSSKKLLLSDSGFYLCAWSISAGATETQYFGPGTRLLVL.

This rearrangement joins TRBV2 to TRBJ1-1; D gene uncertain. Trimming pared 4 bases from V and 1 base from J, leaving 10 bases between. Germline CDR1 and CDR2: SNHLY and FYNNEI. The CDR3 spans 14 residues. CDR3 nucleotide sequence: TGTGCCAGCAGTGGTTCGGCGGAGAACACTGAAGCTTTCTTT. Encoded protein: CASSGSAENTEAFF.